The clone carrying this T cell receptor beta chain has ten or more counts. Its cognate antigen is unknown. The data belong to a study of PD-1 blockade in classical Hodgkin lymphoma. Study-level findings and limits: The study found complete responders had baseline diversity similar to newly diagnosed patients. There remain no defined causes for the repertoire differences, which possibly reflect disease activity or prior therapy.

The method was immunoSEQ multiplex PCR; TCRdb's version includes in-frame clones alone and lacks a portion of them. The sample lists 66,000 or so clones, over 70% seen once, with approximately 9.1% in the top ten. Relapse was seen in all patients after autologous stem cell transplantation, and brentuximab vedotin exposure was variable. This CDR3 is 13 amino acids long. With V trimmed by 8 bases and J by 7 bases, 9 bases remained unmatched. Germline V gene lookup returns CDR1 MNHNS and CDR2 SASEGT. This sequence joins TRBV6-1 and TRBJ2-7; TRBD1 matches 9 bases. This clonotype was obtained from a human donor with classical Hodgkin lymphoma. The specimen was peripheral blood mononuclear cells (PBMCs), collected before the second cycle of nivolumab. The CDR3 spells CASRIWTGDEQYF. The DNA of the CDR3 is TGTGCCAGCCGGATTTGGACAGGGGATGAGCAGTACTTC.